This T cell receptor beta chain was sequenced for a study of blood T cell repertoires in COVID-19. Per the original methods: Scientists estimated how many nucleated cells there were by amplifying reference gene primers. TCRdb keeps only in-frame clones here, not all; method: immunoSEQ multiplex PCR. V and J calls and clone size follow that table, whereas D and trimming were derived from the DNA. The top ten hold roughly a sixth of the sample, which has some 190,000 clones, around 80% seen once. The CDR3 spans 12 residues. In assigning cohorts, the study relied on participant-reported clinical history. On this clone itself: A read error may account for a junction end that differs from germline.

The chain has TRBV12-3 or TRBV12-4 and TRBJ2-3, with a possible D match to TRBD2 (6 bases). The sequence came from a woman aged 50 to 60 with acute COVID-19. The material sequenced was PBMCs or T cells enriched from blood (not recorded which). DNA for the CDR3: TGTGCCAGCAGAACTAGCACAAATACGCAGTATTTT. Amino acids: CASRTSTNTQYF.